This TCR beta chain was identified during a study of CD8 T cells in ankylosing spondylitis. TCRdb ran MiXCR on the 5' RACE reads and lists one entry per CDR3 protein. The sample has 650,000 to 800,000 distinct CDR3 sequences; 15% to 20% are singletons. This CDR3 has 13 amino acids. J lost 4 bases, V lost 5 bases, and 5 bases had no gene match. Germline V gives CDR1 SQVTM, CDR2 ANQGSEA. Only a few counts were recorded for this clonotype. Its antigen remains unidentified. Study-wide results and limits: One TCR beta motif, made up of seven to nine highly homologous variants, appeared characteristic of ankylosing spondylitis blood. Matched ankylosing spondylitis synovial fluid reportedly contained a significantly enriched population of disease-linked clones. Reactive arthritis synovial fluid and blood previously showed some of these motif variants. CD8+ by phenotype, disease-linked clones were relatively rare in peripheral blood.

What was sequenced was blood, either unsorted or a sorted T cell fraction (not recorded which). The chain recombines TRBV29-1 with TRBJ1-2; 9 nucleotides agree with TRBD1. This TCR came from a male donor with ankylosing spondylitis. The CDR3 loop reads CSVQGQGSYGYTF. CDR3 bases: TGCAGCGTTCAAGGACAGGGGAGCTATGGCTACACCTTC.